This T cell receptor beta chain was observed in a study of human T cells and chemical hapten exposure. On the study more broadly: For sensitization, 2% DPC was applied to a 2 cm by 2 cm patch of upper inner arm skin.

About this clonotype itself: Its matching antigen is unknown.

Study-level findings and limits: PT1 expanded TCR numbers rose with patch test score.

Via MiXCR, TCRdb re-called the RACE reads, giving one row per CDR3 protein. This table has some 400,000 distinct CDR3 sequences, 5.1% appearing once. Time point denoted: pre-sensitization, week 0. Treatment denoted: therapeutic diphenylcyclopropenone sensitization with weekly scalp DPC. The source of this sequence is a woman in her fifties or sixties with alopecia areata. Some clones in this sample may be carry-over from other donors' samples. The sample here was whole blood, taken in connection with sensitization to the hapten diphenylcyclopropenone (DPC).

CDR3: CASSFGVENQPQHF. For the CDR3, the DNA is TGTGCCAGCAGTTTCGGGGTTGAGAATCAGCCCCAGCATTTT. The chain recombines TRBV2 with TRBJ1-5; D gene uncertain. Trimming stripped 5 bases from V and 4 bases from J, with 12 bases between. CDR1 and CDR2 from the germline V gene are SNHLY and FYNNEI. The CDR3 is 14 residues long.